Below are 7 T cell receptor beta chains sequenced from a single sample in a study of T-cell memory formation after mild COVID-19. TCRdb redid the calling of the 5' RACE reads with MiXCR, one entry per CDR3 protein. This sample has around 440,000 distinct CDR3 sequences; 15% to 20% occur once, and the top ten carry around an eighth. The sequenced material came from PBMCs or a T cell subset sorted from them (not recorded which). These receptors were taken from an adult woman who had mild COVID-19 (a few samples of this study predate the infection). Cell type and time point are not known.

The CDR3: CASKSSGFGEQFF. The CDR3 coding sequence is TGTGCCAGTAAATCTAGCGGGTTCGGTGAGCAGTTCTTC. The V and J genes are TRBV11-2 and TRBJ2-1; 8 positions match TRBD2. Germline CDR1 is SGHAT and CDR2 is FQNNGV. Trimming took 9 bases from V and 9 from J; bases not matched to a gene: 10. CDR3 length: 13 residues.

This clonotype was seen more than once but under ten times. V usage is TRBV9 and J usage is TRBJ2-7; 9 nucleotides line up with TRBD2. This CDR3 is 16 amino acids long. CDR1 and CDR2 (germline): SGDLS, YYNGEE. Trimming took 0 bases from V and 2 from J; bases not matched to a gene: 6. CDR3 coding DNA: TGTGCCAGCAGCGTAGGTGATAGCGGGGGAGCCTACGAGCAGTACTTC. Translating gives CASSVGDSGGAYEQYF.

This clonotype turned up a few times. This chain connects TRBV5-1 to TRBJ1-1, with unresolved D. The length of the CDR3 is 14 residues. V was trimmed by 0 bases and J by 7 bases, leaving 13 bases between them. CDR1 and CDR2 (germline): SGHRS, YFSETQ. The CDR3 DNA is TGCGCCAGCAGCTTGGAGGAGCGCCCACTTGAAGCTTTCTTT. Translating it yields CASSLEERPLEAFF.

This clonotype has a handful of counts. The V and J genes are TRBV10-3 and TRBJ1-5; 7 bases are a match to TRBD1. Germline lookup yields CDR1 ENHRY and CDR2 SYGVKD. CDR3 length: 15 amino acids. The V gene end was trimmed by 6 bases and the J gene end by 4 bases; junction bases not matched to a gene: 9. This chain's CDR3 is CAIRSDRNFNQPQHF. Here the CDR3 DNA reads TGTGCCATCAGATCGGACAGGAACTTTAATCAGCCCCAGCATTTT.

The CDR3 nucleotides read TGTGCCAGCAGCACTAGCGCGTACAATGAGCAGTTCTTC. It yields the protein CASSTSAYNEQFF. This chain uses TRBV9 with TRBJ2-1, with 7 bases fitting TRBD2. The trim removed 4 bases at V and 4 bases at J, leaving 2 bases unmatched. Germline V lookup: CDR1 SGDLS, CDR2 YYNGEE. The CDR3 totals 13 residues.

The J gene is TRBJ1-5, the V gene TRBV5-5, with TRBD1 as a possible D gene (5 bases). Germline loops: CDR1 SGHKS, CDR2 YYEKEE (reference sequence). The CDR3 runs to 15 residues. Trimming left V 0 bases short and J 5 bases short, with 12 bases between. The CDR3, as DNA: TGTGCCAGCAGCTTGGATTCAGGGTCGTATCAGCCCCAGCATTTT. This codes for CASSLDSGSYQPQHF.

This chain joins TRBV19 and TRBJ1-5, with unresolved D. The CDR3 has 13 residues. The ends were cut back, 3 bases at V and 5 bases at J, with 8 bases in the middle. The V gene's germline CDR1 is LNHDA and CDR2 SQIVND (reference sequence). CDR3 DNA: TGTGCCAGTAGTATTACCGGGGATCAGCCCCAGCATTTT. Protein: CASSITGDQPQHF.